The 8 T cell receptor beta chains listed next were all sequenced from one sample in a study of blood T cells in healthy people across ages. The use of a sample-barcoded 5' primer and a J-beta primer mix characterized a second PCR of about 7 to 12 cycles. TCRdb processed the 5' RACE reads anew with MiXCR; each CDR3 protein has one entry. The table lists 1.5 million to 1.8 million distinct CDR3 sequences, approximately 42% of them singletons. Sequencing was performed on blood. These TCRs come from a woman between 18 and 29 years old in good health.

A few counts support this clonotype. The chain combines TRBV7-9 with TRBJ2-6; D is unresolved. The CDR3 has 16 residues. Trimming cost V 1 base and J 0 bases, with 7 bases left between them. Germline V gene data show CDR1 as SEHNR and CDR2 as FQNEAQ (reference sequence). The CDR3 DNA sequence: TGTGCCAGCAGCTTAGAAGGGCTCTCTGGGGCCAACGTCCTGACTTTC. It is translated as CASSLEGLSGANVLTF.

CDR3 coding DNA: TGTGCCAGCAGTTACGGACGATTCGGGCAGCCCCAGCATTTT. This translates into CASSYGRFGQPQHF. The J gene is TRBJ1-5, the V gene TRBV6-5, with D unclear. Per germline, CDR1 MNHEY and CDR2 SVGAGI. Trimming took 2 bases from V and 7 from J, leaving 12 bases between them. The CDR3 extends over 14 amino acids.

The chain links TRBV27 to TRBJ2-1; 11 nucleotides align to TRBD1. CDR3 length equals 14 residues. The germline gives CDR1 MNHEY, CDR2 SMNVEV (reference sequence). The trim removed 6 bases at V and 9 bases at J, leaving 7 bases unmatched. CDR3 coding DNA: TGTGCCAGCAGATCGGGACAGGGGGTCGGTGAGCAGTTCTTC. Translated, it gives CASRSGQGVGEQFF.

This chain links TRBV27 with TRBJ1-6; 10 positions match TRBD1. The CDR3 extends over 16 amino acids. Trimming at V came to 4 bases and at J to 9 bases, leaving 9 bases not matched to a gene. The V gene's germline CDR1 is MNHEY and CDR2 SMNVEV (reference sequence). CDR3 in amino acids: CASSSKTGTGASPLHF. CDR3 DNA sequence: TGTGCCAGCAGTTCCAAAACCGGGACAGGGGCTTCACCCCTCCACTTT.

The genes are TRBV28 and TRBJ2-7, with D perhaps given as TRBD1 or TRBD2 (5 bases each). V gave up 10 bases and J gave up 2 bases, with 18 bases separating them. Germline CDR1 reads MDHEN; CDR2 reads SYDVKM. CDR3 length: 14 residues. CDR3 protein: CATNKGDGTYEQYF. Written as DNA, the CDR3 is TGTGCCACCAACAAAGGGGACGGAACCTACGAGCAGTACTTC.

This clonotype has more than one count but fewer than ten. The chain links TRBV20-1 to TRBJ1-5; the D is unclear. Germline CDR1 and CDR2: DFQATT and SNEGSKA (reference sequence). V lost 5 bases and J lost 3, with 14 bases in between. The length of the CDR3 is 14 residues. CDR3 loop: CSAHLGVPNQPQHF. In nucleotides, the CDR3 is TGCAGTGCTCATCTCGGGGTTCCCAATCAGCCCCAGCATTTT.

The chain joins TRBV6-1 to TRBJ1-5, with a possible D match to TRBD1 (5 bases). CDR3 length: 14 residues. The germline gives CDR1 MNHNS, CDR2 SASEGT. Trimming took off 2 bases at V and 5 bases at J, with 10 bases between the two ends. DNA of the CDR3: TGTGCCAGCAGTGAAAGAGGGACGTATCAGCCCCAGCATTTT. This gives the protein CASSERGTYQPQHF.

CDR3 in DNA: TGCAGTGCTAGAGATCGTCAGAACACCGGGGAGCTGTTTTTT. This gives the protein CSARDRQNTGELFF. This sequence joins TRBV20-1 and TRBJ2-2; the D is unclear. Per germline, CDR1 DFQATT and CDR2 SNEGSKA (reference sequence). The CDR3 runs to 14 residues. The V gene lost 0 bases and the J gene lost 1 base, with 6 bases spanning the gap.